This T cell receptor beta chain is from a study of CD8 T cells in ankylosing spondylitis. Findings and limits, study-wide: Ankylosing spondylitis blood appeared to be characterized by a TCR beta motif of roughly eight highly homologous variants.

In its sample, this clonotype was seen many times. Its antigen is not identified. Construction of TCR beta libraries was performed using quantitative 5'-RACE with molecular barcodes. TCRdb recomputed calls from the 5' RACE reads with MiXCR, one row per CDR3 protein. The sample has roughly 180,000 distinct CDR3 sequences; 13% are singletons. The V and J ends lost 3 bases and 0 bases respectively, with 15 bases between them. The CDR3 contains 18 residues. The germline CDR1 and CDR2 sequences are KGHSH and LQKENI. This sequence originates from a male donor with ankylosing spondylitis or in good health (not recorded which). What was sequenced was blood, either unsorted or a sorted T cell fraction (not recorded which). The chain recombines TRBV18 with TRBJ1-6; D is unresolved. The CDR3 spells CASSPRSKPSSYNSPLHF. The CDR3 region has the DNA TGTGCCAGCTCACCGAGGTCAAAACCGAGCTCCTATAATTCACCCCTCCACTTT.